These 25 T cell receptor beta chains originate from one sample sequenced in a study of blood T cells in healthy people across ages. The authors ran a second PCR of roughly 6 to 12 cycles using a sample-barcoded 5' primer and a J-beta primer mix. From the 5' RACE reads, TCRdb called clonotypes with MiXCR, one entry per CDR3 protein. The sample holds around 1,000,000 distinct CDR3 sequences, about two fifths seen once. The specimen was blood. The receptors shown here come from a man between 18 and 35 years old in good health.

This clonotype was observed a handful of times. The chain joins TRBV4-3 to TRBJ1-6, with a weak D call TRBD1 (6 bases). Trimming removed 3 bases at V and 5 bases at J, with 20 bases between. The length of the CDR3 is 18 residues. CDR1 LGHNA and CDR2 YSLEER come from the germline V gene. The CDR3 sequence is CASSHAPTGRLDNSPLHF. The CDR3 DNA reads TGCGCCAGCAGCCACGCACCGACAGGACGCTTGGATAATTCACCCCTCCACTTT.

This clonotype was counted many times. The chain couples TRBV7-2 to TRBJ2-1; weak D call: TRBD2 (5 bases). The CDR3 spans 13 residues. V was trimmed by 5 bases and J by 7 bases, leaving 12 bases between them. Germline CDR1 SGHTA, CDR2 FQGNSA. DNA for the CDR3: TGTGCCAGCAGCCTAGGACTCTCTAATGAGCAGTTCTTC. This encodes CASSLGLSNEQFF.

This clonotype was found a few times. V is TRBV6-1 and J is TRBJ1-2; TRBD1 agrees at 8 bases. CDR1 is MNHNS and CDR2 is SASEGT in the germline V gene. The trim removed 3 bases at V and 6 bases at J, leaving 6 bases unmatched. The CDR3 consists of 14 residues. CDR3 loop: CASSDRQGLDGYTF. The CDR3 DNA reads TGTGCCAGCAGTGACAGACAGGGGTTGGATGGCTACACCTTC.

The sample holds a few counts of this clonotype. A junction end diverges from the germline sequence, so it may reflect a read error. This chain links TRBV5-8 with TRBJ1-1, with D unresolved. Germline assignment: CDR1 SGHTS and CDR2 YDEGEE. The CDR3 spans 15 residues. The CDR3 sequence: CASRPIQEYNTEAFF. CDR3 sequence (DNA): TGTGCCAGCAGACCAATTCAGGAATACAACACTGAGGCTTTCTTT.

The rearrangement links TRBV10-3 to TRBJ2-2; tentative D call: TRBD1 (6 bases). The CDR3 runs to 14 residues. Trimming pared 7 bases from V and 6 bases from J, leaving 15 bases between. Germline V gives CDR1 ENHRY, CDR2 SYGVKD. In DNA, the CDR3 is TGTGCCATCACTGCCGACAGGCAACCCGGGGAGCTGTTTTTT. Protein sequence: CAITADRQPGELFF.

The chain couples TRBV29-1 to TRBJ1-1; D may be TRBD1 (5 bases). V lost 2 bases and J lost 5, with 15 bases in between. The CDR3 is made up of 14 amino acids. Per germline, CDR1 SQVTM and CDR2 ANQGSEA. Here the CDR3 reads CSVETGATGTEAFF. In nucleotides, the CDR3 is TGCAGCGTTGAAACCGGGGCCACCGGGACTGAAGCTTTCTTT.

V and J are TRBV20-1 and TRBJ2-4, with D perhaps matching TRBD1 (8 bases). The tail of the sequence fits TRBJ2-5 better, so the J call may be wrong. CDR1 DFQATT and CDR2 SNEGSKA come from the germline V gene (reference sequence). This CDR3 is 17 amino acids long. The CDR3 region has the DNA TGCAGTGCTAGAGAGCATTGGACAGGGACTACTAAAGAGACCCAGTACTTC. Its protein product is CSAREHWTGTTKETQYF.

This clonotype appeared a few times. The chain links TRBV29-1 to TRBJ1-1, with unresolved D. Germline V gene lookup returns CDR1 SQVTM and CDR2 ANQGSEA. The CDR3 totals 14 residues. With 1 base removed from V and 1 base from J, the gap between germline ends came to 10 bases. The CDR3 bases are TGCAGCGTTGAAGTTCTTGGTGGGAACACTGAAGCTTTCTTT. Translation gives CSVEVLGGNTEAFF.

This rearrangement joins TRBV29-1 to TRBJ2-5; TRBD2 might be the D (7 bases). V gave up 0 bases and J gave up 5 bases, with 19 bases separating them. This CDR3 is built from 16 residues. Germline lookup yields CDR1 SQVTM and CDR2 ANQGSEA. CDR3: CSVEDGVLGGLETQYF. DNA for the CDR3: TGCAGCGTTGAAGATGGGGTTTTGGGGGGGCTGGAGACCCAGTACTTC.

In nucleotides, the CDR3 is TGTGCCAGCAGCCCGACAGTCTCCTACGAGCAGTACTTC. This translates into CASSPTVSYEQYF. V is TRBV9 and J is TRBJ2-7; D perhaps matches TRBD1 (5 bases). The V gene lost 4 bases and the J gene lost 0 bases, with 8 bases spanning the gap. This CDR3 comprises 13 residues. Germline assignment: CDR1 SGDLS and CDR2 YYNGEE.

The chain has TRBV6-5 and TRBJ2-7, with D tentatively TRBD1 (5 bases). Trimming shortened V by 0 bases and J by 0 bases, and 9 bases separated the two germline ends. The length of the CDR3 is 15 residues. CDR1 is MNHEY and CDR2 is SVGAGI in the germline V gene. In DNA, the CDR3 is TGTGCCAGCAGTTACTCGAGTGACAGCTCCTACGAGCAGTACTTC. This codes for CASSYSSDSSYEQYF.

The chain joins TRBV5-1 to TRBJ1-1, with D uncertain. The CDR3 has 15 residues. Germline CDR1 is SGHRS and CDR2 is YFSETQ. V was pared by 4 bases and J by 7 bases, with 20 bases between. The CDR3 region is CASSGGLGSGFEAFF. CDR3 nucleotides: TGCGCCAGCAGCGGCGGACTTGGTTCCGGGTTTGAAGCTTTCTTT.

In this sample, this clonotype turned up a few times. CDR3 sequence: CSVAPGLAGSDTQYF. CDR3 nucleotide sequence: TGCAGCGTTGCCCCGGGACTAGCGGGATCAGATACGCAGTATTTT. The chain employs TRBV29-1 and TRBJ2-3; 13 bases line up with TRBD2. The V gene end was trimmed by 4 bases and the J gene end by 4 bases; junction bases not matched to a gene: 5. The CDR3 totals 15 residues. Germline V gene data show CDR1 as SQVTM and CDR2 as ANQGSEA.

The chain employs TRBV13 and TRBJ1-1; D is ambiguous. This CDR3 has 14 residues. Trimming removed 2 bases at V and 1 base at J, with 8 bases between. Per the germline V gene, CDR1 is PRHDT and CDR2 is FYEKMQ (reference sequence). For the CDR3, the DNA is TGTGCCAGCAGCTTACTTCCGAAGAACACTGAAGCTTTCTTT. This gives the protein CASSLLPKNTEAFF.

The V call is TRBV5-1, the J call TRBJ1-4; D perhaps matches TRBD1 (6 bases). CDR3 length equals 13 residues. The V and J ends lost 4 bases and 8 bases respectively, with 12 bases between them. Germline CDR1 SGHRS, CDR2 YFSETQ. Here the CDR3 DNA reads TGCGCCAGCAGCCGGGACACGGAAGAAAAACTGTTTTTT. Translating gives CASSRDTEEKLFF.

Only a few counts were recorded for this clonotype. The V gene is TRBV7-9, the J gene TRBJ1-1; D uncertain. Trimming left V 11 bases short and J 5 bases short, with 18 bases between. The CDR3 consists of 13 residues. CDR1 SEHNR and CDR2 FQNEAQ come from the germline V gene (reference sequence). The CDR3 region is CAALTKERTEAFF. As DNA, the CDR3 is TGTGCCGCACTAACGAAAGAGAGGACTGAAGCTTTCTTT. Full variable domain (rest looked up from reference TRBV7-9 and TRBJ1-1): DTGVSQNPRHKITKRGQNVTFRCDPISEHNRLYWYRQTLGQGPEFLTYFQNEAQLEKSRLLSDRFSAERPKGSFSTLEIQRTEQGDSAMYLCAALTKERTEAFFGQGTRLTVV.

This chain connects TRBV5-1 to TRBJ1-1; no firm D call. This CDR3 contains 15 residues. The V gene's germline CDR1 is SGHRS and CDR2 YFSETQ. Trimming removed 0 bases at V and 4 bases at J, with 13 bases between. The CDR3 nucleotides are TGCGCCAGCAGCTTGGGCGGACGGATGGGCACTGAAGCTTTCTTT. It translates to CASSLGGRMGTEAFF.

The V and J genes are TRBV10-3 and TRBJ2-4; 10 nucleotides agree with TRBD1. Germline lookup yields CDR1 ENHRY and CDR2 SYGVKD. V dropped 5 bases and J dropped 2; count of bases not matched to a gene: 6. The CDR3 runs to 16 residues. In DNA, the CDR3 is TGTGCCATCAGTCAAGCGGACAGGGGGACCAAAAACATTCAGTACTTC. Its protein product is CAISQADRGTKNIQYF.

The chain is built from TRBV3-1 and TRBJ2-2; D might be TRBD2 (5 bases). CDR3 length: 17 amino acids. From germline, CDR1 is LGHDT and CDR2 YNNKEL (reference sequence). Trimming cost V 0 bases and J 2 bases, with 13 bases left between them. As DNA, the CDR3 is TGTGCCAGCAGCCAAGAACGCACGAGGGATAACACCGGGGAGCTGTTTTTT. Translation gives CASSQERTRDNTGELFF.

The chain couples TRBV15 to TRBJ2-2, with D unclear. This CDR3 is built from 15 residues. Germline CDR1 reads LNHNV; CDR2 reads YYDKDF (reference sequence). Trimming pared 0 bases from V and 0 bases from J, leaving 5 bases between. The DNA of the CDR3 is TGTGCCACCAGCAGAGAAAGGACGAACACCGGGGAGCTGTTTTTT. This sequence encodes CATSRERTNTGELFF.

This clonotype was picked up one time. The CDR3, as DNA: TGTGCCAGCAGTTACAACGAACAGGGGGCTTACGAGCAGTACTTC. Residues: CASSYNEQGAYEQYF. This chain joins TRBV6-2 or TRBV6-3 and TRBJ2-4; 9 bases are shared with TRBD1. The J call may not be correct, given that the DNA end is closer to TRBJ2-7. The CDR3 runs to 15 residues. The germline CDR1 and CDR2 sequences are MNHEY and SVGEGT.

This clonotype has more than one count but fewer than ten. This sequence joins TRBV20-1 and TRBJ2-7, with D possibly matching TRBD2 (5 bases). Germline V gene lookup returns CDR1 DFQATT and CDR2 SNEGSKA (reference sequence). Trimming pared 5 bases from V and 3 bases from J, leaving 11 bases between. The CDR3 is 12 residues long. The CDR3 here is CSARTQDYEQYF. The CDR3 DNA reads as TGCAGTGCTCGGACTCAGGACTACGAGCAGTACTTC.

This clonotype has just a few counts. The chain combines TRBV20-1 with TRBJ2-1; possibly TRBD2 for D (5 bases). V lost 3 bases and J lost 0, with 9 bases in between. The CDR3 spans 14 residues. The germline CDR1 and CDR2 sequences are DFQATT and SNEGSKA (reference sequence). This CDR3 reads CSASGETSYNEQFF. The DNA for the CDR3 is TGCAGTGCTAGCGGGGAAACCTCCTACAATGAGCAGTTCTTC.

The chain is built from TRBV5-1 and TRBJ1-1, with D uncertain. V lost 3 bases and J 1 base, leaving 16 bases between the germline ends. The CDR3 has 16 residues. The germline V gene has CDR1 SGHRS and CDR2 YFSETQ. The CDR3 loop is CASSSLLTWGNTEAFF. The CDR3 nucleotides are TGCGCCAGCAGCTCACTTCTTACCTGGGGGAACACTGAAGCTTTCTTT.

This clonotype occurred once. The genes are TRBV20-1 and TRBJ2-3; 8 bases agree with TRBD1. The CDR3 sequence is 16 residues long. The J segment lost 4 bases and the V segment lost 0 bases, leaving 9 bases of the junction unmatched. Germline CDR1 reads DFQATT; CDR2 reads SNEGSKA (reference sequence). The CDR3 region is CSAREADRAVSDTQYF. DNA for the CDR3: TGCAGTGCTAGAGAGGCGGACAGGGCTGTGTCAGATACGCAGTATTTT.